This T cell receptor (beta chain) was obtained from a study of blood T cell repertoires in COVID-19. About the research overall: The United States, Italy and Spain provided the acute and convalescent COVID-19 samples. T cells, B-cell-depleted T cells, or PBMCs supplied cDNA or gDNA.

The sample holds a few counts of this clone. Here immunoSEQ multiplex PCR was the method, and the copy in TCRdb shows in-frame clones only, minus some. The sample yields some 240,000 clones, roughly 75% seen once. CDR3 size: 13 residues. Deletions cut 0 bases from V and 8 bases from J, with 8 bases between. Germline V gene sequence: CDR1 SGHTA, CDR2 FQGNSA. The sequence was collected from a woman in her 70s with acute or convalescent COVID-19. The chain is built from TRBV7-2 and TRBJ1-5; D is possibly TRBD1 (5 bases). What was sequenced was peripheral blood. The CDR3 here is CASSLAAREPQHF. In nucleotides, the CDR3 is TGTGCCAGCAGCTTAGCGGCCAGGGAGCCCCAGCATTTT.